This T cell receptor (beta chain) was sequenced during a study of T-cell reconstitution after alpha-beta-depleted transplantation in children. General observations from the study: Where some patients showed high TCRbeta diversity at day 60, it came from recipient T cells and thymic progenitors that had survived.

The CDR3 runs to 13 residues. V lost 4 bases and J 11 bases, leaving 18 bases between the germline ends. CDR1 SGHAT and CDR2 FQDESV come from the germline V gene (reference sequence). TCRbeta library construction was performed incorporating unique molecular identifiers. One entry per CDR3 protein, called by TCRdb with MiXCR from the PCR reads. The repertoire has some 150,000 distinct CDR3 sequences, 8.5% to 10% of them found once; the top ten carry approximately 18%. In this sample, this clonotype turned up a few times. The antigen is unknown. This clonotype was obtained from a female patient aged 2-10 years who had a stem cell transplant for congenital amegakaryocytic thrombocytopenia, so the T cells may come from the graft donor. The gene calls are TRBV11-1 and TRBJ2-7; possibly TRBD1 for D (6 bases). The sample consisted of PBMCs, mostly from graft donor cells, taken 180 days after TCRalphabeta/CD19-depleted stem cell transplant. DNA of the CDR3: TGTGCCAGCAGCTCCACAATGGACAGTCCAAAGTACTTC. Amino acid sequence: CASSSTMDSPKYF.